Each of the 8 T cell receptor beta chains below was sequenced from the same sample in a study of response to subunit inactivated influenza vaccine. TCRdb recomputed calls from the RT-PCR reads with MiXCR, one row per CDR3 protein. The sample lists roughly 540,000 distinct CDR3 sequences, roughly 23% occurring once. The data were also submitted as part of a second study, on T cells expressing NK-cell markers. That study reports: The TCR beta cDNA came from 5'RACE template switching with UMIs.

Here the sequenced sample was CD4+ T cells sorted from PBMCs, taken approximately 13 days after vaccination. The receptor source for this set is a man in his fifties or sixties who received an inactivated influenza vaccine.

The chain couples TRBV24-1 to TRBJ2-6; unclear D gene. Trimming shortened V by 8 bases and J by 0 bases, and 4 bases separated the two germline ends. The CDR3 has 13 residues. Germline V gene data show CDR1 as KGHDR and CDR2 as SFDVKD. The CDR3 region has the DNA TGTGCCACCAAGGGCTCTGGGGCCAACGTCCTGACTTTC. Encoded protein: CATKGSGANVLTF.

This clonotype was observed a single time. J is TRBJ2-1 and V is TRBV5-4; unclear D gene. In germline, CDR1 is SGHNT, CDR2 YYREEE (reference sequence). The CDR3 totals 13 residues. V was cut by 9 bases and J by 9 bases, with 19 bases left in between. The CDR3 DNA reads as TGTGCCATCGGCTCTGACACGGTTGGTGAGCAGTTCTTC. The encoded protein is CAIGSDTVGEQFF.

The DNA of the CDR3 is TGTGCCAGCAGTTTCTGGGGGTCGGGCCCGGACTACGAGCAGTACTTC. Its translation: CASSFWGSGPDYEQYF. The V and J genes are TRBV28 and TRBJ2-7; either TRBD1 or TRBD2 may supply D (5 bases each). This CDR3 is built from 16 residues. Germline V gene sequence: CDR1 MDHEN, CDR2 SYDVKM. With 3 bases removed from V and 3 bases from J, the gap between germline ends came to 18 bases.

The CDR3 sequence is CASSPPGQGAGEQYF. The CDR3, as DNA: TGTGCCAGCTCACCGCCGGGACAGGGGGCTGGCGAGCAGTACTTC. The V and J genes are TRBV18 and TRBJ2-7; TRBD1 matches at 12 bases. From germline, CDR1 is KGHSH and CDR2 LQKENI. V lost 3 bases, J lost 6 bases, and 6 bases stayed unmatched. The CDR3 has 15 residues.

The chain links TRBV6-5 to TRBJ2-4; D gene uncertain. The CDR3 runs to 16 residues. Germline CDR1 reads MNHEY; CDR2 reads SVGAGI. V shed 0 bases and J shed 0 bases, with 9 bases lying between them. CDR3 coding DNA: TGTGCCAGCAGTTACTCGAGTGGGATAGCCAAAAACATTCAGTACTTC. This gives the protein CASSYSSGIAKNIQYF.

This clonotype has only one observation. V gene TRBV10-3 combines with J gene TRBJ1-1, with a tentative D call TRBD1 (5 bases). The CDR3 contains 14 residues. Between the trimmed V and J ends, which lost 3 bases and 4 bases, there was a span of 12 bases. Looked up from germline, CDR1 is ENHRY and CDR2 is SYGVKD. The CDR3 bases are TGTGCCATCAGTGACTCTCAGGGAATCACTGAAGCTTTCTTT. Translating gives CAISDSQGITEAFF.

This sequence joins TRBV5-1 and TRBJ1-2; a possible D gene is TRBD1 (5 bases). This CDR3 spans 17 amino acids. In germline, CDR1 is SGHRS, CDR2 YFSETQ. V lost 4 bases and J lost 0, with 19 bases in between. As DNA, the CDR3 is TGCGCCAGCAGCCCCCGGGACGTCCTCCCGACTAACTATGGCTACACCTTC. Protein product: CASSPRDVLPTNYGYTF.

V usage is TRBV29-1 and J usage is TRBJ2-2; 8 bases fit TRBD1. This CDR3 comprises 13 residues. Trimming at V came to 5 bases and at J to 7 bases, leaving 6 bases not matched to a gene. Germline V gene sequence: CDR1 SQVTM, CDR2 ANQGSEA. The CDR3 region is CSVRTGGHGELFF. CDR3 sequence (DNA): TGCAGCGTTCGAACAGGGGGGCACGGGGAGCTGTTTTTT.